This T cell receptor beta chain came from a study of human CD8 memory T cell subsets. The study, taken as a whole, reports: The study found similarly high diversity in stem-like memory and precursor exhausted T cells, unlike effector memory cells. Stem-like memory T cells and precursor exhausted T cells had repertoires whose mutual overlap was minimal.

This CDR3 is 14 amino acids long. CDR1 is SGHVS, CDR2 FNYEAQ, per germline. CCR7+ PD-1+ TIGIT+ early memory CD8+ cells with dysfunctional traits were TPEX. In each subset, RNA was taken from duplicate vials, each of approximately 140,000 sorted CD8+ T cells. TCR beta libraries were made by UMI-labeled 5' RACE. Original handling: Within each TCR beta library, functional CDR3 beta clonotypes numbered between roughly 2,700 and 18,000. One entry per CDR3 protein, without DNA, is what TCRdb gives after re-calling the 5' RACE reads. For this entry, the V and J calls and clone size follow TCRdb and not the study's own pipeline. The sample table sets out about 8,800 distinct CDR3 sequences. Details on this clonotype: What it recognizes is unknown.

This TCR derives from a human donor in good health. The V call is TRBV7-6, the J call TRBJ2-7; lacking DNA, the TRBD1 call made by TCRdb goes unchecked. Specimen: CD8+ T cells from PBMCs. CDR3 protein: CASSFGQSTYEQYF.